This T cell receptor (beta chain) was captured by sequencing in a study of cytotoxic CD8 clonotypes in ibrutinib-treated CLL. Whole-study context: Samples showed on average approximately 260,000 productive templates and 94,082 productive rearrangements. Study findings and constraints: Clonality went up at ibrutinib response and then declined back toward baseline at progression. Stable or contracted on treatment, public clonotypes were also uncommon.

About this clone itself: Its antigen remains unknown.

Cryopreserved PBMCs provided around 1.9 micrograms of genomic DNA for the TCR beta libraries. Germline-derived CDR1 and CDR2 are SNHLY and FYNNEI. The CDR3 covers 14 residues. V shed 10 bases and J shed 4 bases, with 20 bases lying between them. Profiled with immunoSEQ multiplex PCR; TCRdb holds only in-frame clones, not every one. The sample includes hundreds of thousands of clones, 60% to 80% seen only once; the top ten take 10% to 12%. The input for sequencing was PBMCs, taken after 12 months of ibrutinib treatment. The sequence derives from a human donor with chronic lymphocytic leukemia. The chain employs TRBV2 and TRBJ2-7; no definite D call. The CDR3 region is CATLGPGTSYEQYF. The DNA of the CDR3 is TGTGCCACCCTAGGTCCAGGAACCTCGTACGAGCAGTACTTC.